This TCR beta chain was sequenced during a study of long-term antiretroviral therapy in people with HIV. An immunoSEQ assay, version v3.0, was performed at survey level. Measured with immunoSEQ multiplex PCR; TCRdb has only the in-frame clones, and not every one. Of tens of thousands of clones detected, roughly 81% appear once; the ten largest clones hold roughly 5%. This CDR3 has 14 residues. V gave up 0 bases and J gave up 4 bases, with 9 bases separating them. Germline CDR1 reads ENHRY; CDR2 reads SYGVKD. The chain has TRBV10-3 and TRBJ1-1, with a tentative D call TRBD1 (5 bases). This receptor was taken from a woman younger than 45 with HIV. Specimen: unsorted PBMCs, collected approximately 2.9 years before starting antiretroviral therapy. In DNA, the CDR3 is TGTGCCATCAGTGAGTCGAGTGGGGCCACTGAAGCTTTCTTT. Protein sequence: CAISESSGATEAFF.